The 18 T cell receptor beta chains presented below share a single source sample, sequenced in a study of blood T cell repertoires in COVID-19. Repertoires were generated with immunoSEQ multiplex PCR, while TCRdb's copy carries only in-frame clones and drops some. The table shows under 250,000 clones, with roughly 85% occurring only once. Sequencing input: peripheral blood. These receptors were taken from a woman aged 70 to 79 with active or convalescent COVID-19.

DNA for the CDR3: TGTGCCAGCAGTGACGCGGCTAATACCGGGGAGCTGTTTTTT. Amino acids: CASSDAANTGELFF. The chain links TRBV2 to TRBJ2-2, with unresolved D. The ends were cut back, 3 bases at V and 5 bases at J, with 10 bases in the middle. This CDR3 contains 14 residues. Germline V gene data show CDR1 as SNHLY and CDR2 as FYNNEI.

This clone has a handful of counts. The same CDR3 is also encoded by other DNA sequences in this sample. The CDR3 sequence: CASSVGGQGSNYGYTF. CDR3 nucleotides: TGTGCCAGCAGCGTAGGGGGACAGGGTTCCAACTATGGCTACACCTTC. The J gene is TRBJ1-2, the V gene TRBV9, with TRBD1 matching 9 bases. Germline CDR1 and CDR2: SGDLS and YYNGEE. Trimming at V came to 0 bases and at J to 2 bases, leaving 5 bases not matched to a gene. CDR3 length: 16 residues.

J is TRBJ2-2 and V is TRBV30; TRBD2 might be the D (7 bases). The germline gives CDR1 GTSNPN, CDR2 SVGIG (reference sequence). Trimming cost V 6 bases and J 7 bases, with 18 bases left between them. This CDR3 has 14 amino acids. CDR3 amino acids: CACPRGGQLGELFF. DNA of the CDR3: TGTGCCTGCCCTAGGGGGGGACAACTCGGGGAGCTGTTTTTT.

The chain recombines TRBV12-3 or TRBV12-4 with TRBJ2-6; D remains unclear. V was shortened by 3 bases and J by 4 bases, with 4 bases between the two germline ends. This CDR3 comprises 13 residues. The CDR3 here is CASSLAGANVLTF. The CDR3, as DNA: TGTGCCAGCAGTTTGGCCGGGGCCAACGTCCTGACTTTC.

The rearrangement links TRBV6-2 or TRBV6-3 to TRBJ1-2, with 8 bases fitting TRBD1. Germline CDR1 and CDR2: MNHEY and SVGEGT. The CDR3 is made up of 13 amino acids. With 6 bases clipped from V and 8 bases from J, the junction kept 8 bases outside the gene matches. In nucleotides, the CDR3 is TGTGCCAGCAGCTGGACAGGGTTAAACGGCTACACCTTC. Amino acid sequence: CASSWTGLNGYTF.

The chain recombines TRBV28 with TRBJ2-1, with 8 bases lining up with TRBD2. V lost 3 bases, J lost 7 bases, and 8 bases stayed unmatched. The CDR3 is 15 residues long. Germline V gives CDR1 MDHEN, CDR2 SYDVKM. The CDR3 here is CASSFGLAIENEQFF. Here the CDR3 DNA reads TGTGCCAGCAGTTTTGGACTAGCAATCGAAAATGAGCAGTTCTTC.

The chain uses TRBV28 and TRBJ2-7, with a weak D call TRBD1 (6 bases). The CDR3 has 15 residues. Trimming took 5 bases from V and 1 from J, leaving 15 bases between them. Germline-derived CDR1 and CDR2 are MDHEN and SYDVKM. In DNA, the CDR3 is TGTGCCAGCAGTCCCAGGGGTGAGTTGTCCTACGAGCAGTACTTC. Amino acids: CASSPRGELSYEQYF.

The rearrangement links TRBV6-2 or TRBV6-3 to TRBJ2-2, with 15 bases that match TRBD2. The germline V gene has CDR1 MNHEY and CDR2 SVGEGT. CDR3 length equals 18 residues. The J segment lost 1 base and the V segment lost 6 bases, leaving 6 bases of the junction unmatched. The CDR3 nucleotides read TGTGCCAGCAGCCCTGGACTAGCGGGGGGGCGGAACACCGGGGAGCTGTTTTTT. This codes for CASSPGLAGGRNTGELFF.

The chain joins TRBV19 to TRBJ2-3, with D possibly TRBD2 on 6 matching bases. V shed 6 bases and J shed 7 bases, with 17 bases lying between them. Germline V gene sequence: CDR1 LNHDA, CDR2 SQIVND (reference sequence). CDR3 size: 14 residues. CDR3 residues: CASSLAPGVYTQYF. The CDR3 bases are TGTGCCAGTAGCCTAGCGCCGGGAGTTTATACGCAGTATTTT. The full variable domain, its missing parts supplied by reference TRBV19 and TRBJ2-3, is DGGITQSPKYLFRKEGQNVTLSCEQNLNHDAMYWYRQDPGQGLRLIYYSQIVNDFQKGDIAEGYSVSREKKESFPLTVTSAQKNPTAFYLCASSLAPGVYTQYFGPGTRLTVL.

The chain joins TRBV28 to TRBJ2-7, with 7 nucleotides matching TRBD2. Per germline, CDR1 MDHEN and CDR2 SYDVKM. Unmatched junction bases numbered 10, after V lost 7 bases and J lost 4 bases. The CDR3 has 14 amino acids. The CDR3 spells CASTLGGRGYEQYF. Written as DNA, the CDR3 is TGTGCCAGCACCCTCGGGGGGAGGGGATACGAGCAGTACTTC.

The CDR3 sequence: CASVGQGVTEAFF. Written as DNA, the CDR3 is TGTGCCAGCGTGGGACAGGGAGTCACTGAAGCTTTCTTT. V and J are TRBV25-1 and TRBJ1-1; TRBD1 agrees at 9 bases. The V gene end was trimmed by 8 bases and the J gene end by 4 bases; junction bases not matched to a gene: 5. The CDR3 is made up of 13 amino acids. The V gene's germline CDR1 is MGHDK and CDR2 SYGVNS.

V gene TRBV18 combines with J gene TRBJ2-1, with TRBD1 identical over 7 bases. The CDR3 spans 15 residues. The V gene's germline CDR1 is KGHSH and CDR2 LQKENI. V gave up 6 bases and J gave up 3 bases; unmatched junction bases: 8. CDR3 bases: TGTGCCAGCTCGGGGACAGTCGGTAGCTACAATGAGCAGTTCTTC. Translating it yields CASSGTVGSYNEQFF. The variable domain in full, completed from reference TRBV18 and TRBJ2-1, reads NAGVMQNPRHLVRRRGQEARLRCSPMKGHSHVYWYRQLPEEGLKFMVYLQKENIIDESGMPKERFSAEFPKEGPSILRIQQVVRGDSAAYFCASSGTVGSYNEQFFGPGTRLTVL.

The V and J genes are TRBV6-6 and TRBJ1-2; D uncertain. In germline, CDR1 is MNHNY, CDR2 SVGAGI (reference sequence). The CDR3 is 12 residues long. Between the trimmed V and J ends, which lost 2 bases and 4 bases, there was a span of 5 bases. The CDR3 sequence is CASSYTSYGYTF. Written as DNA, the CDR3 is TGTGCCAGCAGTTACACTTCCTATGGCTACACCTTC.

V gene TRBV9 combines with J gene TRBJ2-2, with D maybe TRBD1 (5 bases). Germline assignment: CDR1 SGDLS and CDR2 YYNGEE. Trimming left V 4 bases short and J 0 bases short, with 10 bases between. CDR3 length equals 15 residues. The CDR3 is CASSSRQTNTGELFF. CDR3 sequence (DNA): TGTGCCAGCAGCTCCCGACAGACGAACACCGGGGAGCTGTTTTTT.

This chain links TRBV19 with TRBJ2-1, with D perhaps TRBD2 (5 bases). CDR1 is LNHDA and CDR2 is SQIVND in the germline V gene (reference sequence). Trimming took off 3 bases at V and 9 bases at J, with 9 bases between the two ends. The CDR3 contains 12 residues. The CDR3 is CASSIVRGEQFF. The CDR3 DNA follows: TGTGCCAGTAGTATCGTTCGGGGTGAGCAGTTCTTC.

J is TRBJ2-5 and V is TRBV7-2; 8 nucleotides line up with TRBD2. The CDR3 runs 13 residues. Germline V gene lookup returns CDR1 SGHTA and CDR2 FQGNSA. Losses at the gene ends were 8 bases for V and 0 bases for J; bases not matched to a gene: 2. This CDR3 is CASRGGYQETQYF. The CDR3 DNA sequence: TGTGCCAGCCGGGGGGGTTACCAAGAGACCCAGTACTTC.

The chain combines TRBV5-5 with TRBJ1-6, with 7 bases aligning to TRBD1. V trimming: 4 bases; J trimming: 6 bases; junction bases outside the gene matches: 4. Germline values: CDR1 SGHKS, CDR2 YYEKEE (reference sequence). This CDR3 region has 14 residues. The CDR3 reads CASSRQGPNSPLHF. CDR3 in DNA: TGTGCCAGCAGCCGACAGGGTCCTAATTCACCCCTCCACTTT.

About this clone: The junction differs from germline at one of its ends, possibly a read error. The chain carries TRBV27 and TRBJ2-7; D remains ambiguous. Germline V gene lookup returns CDR1 MNHEY and CDR2 SMNVEV (reference sequence). The CDR3 has 10 residues. The CDR3 DNA reads as TGTGCCAGCAGTCCCATCCGGGTAAACTTC. Translation: CASSPIRVNF.